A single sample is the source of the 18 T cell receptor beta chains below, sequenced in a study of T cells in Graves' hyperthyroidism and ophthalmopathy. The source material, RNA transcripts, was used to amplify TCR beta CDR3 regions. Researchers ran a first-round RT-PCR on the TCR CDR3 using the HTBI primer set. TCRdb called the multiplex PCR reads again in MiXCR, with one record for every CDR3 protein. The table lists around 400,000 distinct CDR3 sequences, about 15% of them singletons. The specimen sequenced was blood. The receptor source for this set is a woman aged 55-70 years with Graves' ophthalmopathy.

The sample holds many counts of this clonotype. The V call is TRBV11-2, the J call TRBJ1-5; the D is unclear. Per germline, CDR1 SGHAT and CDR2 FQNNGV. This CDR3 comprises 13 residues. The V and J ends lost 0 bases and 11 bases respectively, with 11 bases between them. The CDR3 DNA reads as TGTGCCAGCAGCTTAGATCGACTCAATGCCCAGCATTTT. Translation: CASSLDRLNAQHF.

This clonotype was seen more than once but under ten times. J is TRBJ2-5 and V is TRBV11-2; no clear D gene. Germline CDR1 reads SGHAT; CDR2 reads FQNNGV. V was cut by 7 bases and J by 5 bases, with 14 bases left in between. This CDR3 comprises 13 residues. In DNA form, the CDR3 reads TGTGCCAGCACGCCTAGTTCTAGGGAGACCCAGTACTTC. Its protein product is CASTPSSRETQYF.

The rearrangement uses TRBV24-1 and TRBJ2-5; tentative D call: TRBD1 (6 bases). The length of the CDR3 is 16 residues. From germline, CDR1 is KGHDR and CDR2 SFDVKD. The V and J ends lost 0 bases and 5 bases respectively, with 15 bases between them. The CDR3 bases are TGTGCCACCAGTGATTTGGACCCCAGGGGCCAGGAGACCCAGTACTTC. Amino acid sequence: CATSDLDPRGQETQYF.

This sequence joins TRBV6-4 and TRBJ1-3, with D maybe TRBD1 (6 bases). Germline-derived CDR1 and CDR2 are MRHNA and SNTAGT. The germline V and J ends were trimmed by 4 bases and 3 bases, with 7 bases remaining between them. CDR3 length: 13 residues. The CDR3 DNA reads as TGTGCCAGCAGTGCGGGACATGGAAACACCATATATTTT. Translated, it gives CASSAGHGNTIYF.

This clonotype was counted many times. The CDR3 is CASSPLPPGQGTEAFF. CDR3 DNA: TGCGCCAGCAGCCCCCTACCCCCGGGACAGGGCACTGAAGCTTTCTTT. The J gene is TRBJ1-1, the V gene TRBV5-1; 9 nucleotides align to TRBD1. J lost 4 bases, V lost 4 bases, and 11 bases had no gene match. The germline CDR1 and CDR2 sequences are SGHRS and YFSETQ. The CDR3 extends over 16 amino acids. The full variable domain, its missing parts supplied by reference TRBV5-1 and TRBJ1-1, is KAGVTQTPRYLIKTRGQQVTLSCSPISGHRSVSWYQQTPGQGLQFLFEYFSETQRNKGNFPGRFSGRQFSNSRSEMNVSTLELGDSALYLCASSPLPPGQGTEAFFGQGTRLTVV.

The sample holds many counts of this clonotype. CDR3 nucleotides: TGTGCCAGCAGTTCGCTGGACTACAATGAGCAGTTCTTC. This gives the protein CASSSLDYNEQFF. This rearrangement joins TRBV6-1 to TRBJ2-1; D not resolved. CDR1 is MNHNS, CDR2 SASEGT, per germline. V was pared by 5 bases and J by 3 bases, with 8 bases between. The CDR3 runs 13 residues.

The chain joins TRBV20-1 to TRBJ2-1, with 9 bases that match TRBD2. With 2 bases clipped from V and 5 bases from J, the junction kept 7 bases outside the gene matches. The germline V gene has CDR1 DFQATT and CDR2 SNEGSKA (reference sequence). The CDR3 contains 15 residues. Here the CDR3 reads CSARWAGGPDNEQFF. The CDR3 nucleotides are TGCAGTGCTAGATGGGCGGGAGGGCCGGACAATGAGCAGTTCTTC.

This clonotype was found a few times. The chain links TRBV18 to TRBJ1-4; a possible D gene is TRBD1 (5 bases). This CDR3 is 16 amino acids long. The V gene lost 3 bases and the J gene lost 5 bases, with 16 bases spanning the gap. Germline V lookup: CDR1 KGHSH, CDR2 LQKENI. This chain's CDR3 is CASSPIGGLGNEKLFF. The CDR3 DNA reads TGTGCCAGCTCACCGATCGGGGGTTTGGGAAATGAAAAACTGTTTTTT.

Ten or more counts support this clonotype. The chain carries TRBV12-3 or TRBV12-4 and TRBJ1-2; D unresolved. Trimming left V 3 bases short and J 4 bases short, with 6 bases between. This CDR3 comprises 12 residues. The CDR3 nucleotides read TGTGCCAGCAGTTTGAACAGCTATGGCTACACCTTC. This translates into CASSLNSYGYTF.

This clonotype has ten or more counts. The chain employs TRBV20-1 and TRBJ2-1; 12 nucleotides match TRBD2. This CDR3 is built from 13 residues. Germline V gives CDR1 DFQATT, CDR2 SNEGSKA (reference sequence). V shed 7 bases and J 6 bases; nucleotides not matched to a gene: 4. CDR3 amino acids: CSGTSGNINEQFF. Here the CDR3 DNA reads TGCAGTGGGACTAGCGGGAATATCAATGAGCAGTTCTTC.

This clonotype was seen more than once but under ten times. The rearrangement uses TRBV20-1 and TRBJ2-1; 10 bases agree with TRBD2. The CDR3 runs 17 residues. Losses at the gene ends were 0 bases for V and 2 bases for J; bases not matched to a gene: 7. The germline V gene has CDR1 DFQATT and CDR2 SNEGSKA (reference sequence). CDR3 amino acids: CSARDPRAGGPYNEQFF. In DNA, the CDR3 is TGCAGTGCTAGAGATCCTAGAGCGGGAGGGCCCTACAATGAGCAGTTCTTC.

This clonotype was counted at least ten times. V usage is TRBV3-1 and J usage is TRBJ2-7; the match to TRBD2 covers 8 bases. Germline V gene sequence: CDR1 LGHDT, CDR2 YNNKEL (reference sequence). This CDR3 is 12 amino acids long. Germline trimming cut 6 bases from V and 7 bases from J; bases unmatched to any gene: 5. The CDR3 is CASSVPGGEQYF. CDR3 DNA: TGTGCCAGCAGTGTCCCGGGAGGGGAGCAGTACTTC.

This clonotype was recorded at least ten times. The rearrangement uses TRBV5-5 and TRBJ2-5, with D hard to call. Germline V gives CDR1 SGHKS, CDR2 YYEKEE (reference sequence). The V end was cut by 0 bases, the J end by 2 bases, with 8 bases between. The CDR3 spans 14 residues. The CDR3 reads CASSLERRQETQYF. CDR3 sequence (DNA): TGTGCCAGCAGCTTGGAACGGCGACAAGAGACCCAGTACTTC.

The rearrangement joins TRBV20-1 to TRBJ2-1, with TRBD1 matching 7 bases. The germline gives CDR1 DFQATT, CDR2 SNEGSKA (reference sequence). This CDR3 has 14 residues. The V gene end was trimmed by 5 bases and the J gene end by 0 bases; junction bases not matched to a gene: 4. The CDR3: CSAETGSSYNEQFF. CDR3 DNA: TGCAGTGCTGAGACAGGGTCCTCCTACAATGAGCAGTTCTTC.

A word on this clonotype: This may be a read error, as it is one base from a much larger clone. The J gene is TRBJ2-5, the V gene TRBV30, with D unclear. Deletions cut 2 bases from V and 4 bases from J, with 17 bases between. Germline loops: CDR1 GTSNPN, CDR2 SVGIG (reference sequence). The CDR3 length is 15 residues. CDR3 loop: CAWSTPPNGRETQYF. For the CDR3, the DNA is TGTGCCTGGAGTACCCCCCCCAACGGTCGAGAGACCCAGTACTTC. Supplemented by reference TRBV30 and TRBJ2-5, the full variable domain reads SQTIHQWPATLVQPVGSPLSLECTVEGTSNPNLYWYRQAAGRGLQLLFYSVGIGQISSEVPQNLSASRPQDRQFILSSKKLLLSDSGFYLCAWSTPPNGRETQYFGPGTRLLVL.

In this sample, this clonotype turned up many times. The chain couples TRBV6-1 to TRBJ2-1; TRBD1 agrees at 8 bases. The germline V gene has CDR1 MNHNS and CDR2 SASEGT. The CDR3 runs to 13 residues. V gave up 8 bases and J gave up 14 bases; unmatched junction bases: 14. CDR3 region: CASGPGQAGSKFF. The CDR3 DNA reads TGTGCCAGCGGACCGGGACAGGCTGGCTCGAAGTTCTTC.

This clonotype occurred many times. The DNA for the CDR3 is TGTGCCAGCAGCTTAGGATGGACAGGGCCGAACGAGCAGTACTTC. Its translation is CASSLGWTGPNEQYF. The rearrangement uses TRBV11-2 and TRBJ2-7; TRBD1 matches 8 bases. Germline V gives CDR1 SGHAT, CDR2 FQNNGV. V shed 1 base and J 5 bases; nucleotides not matched to a gene: 7. The CDR3 has 15 amino acids.

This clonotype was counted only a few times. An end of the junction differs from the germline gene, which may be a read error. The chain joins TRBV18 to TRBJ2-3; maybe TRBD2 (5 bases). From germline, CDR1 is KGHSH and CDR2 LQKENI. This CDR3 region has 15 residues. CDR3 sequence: CASSPRAASTDTRYF. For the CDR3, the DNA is TGTGCCAGCTCACCTAGGGCGGCTAGCACAGATACGCGGTATTTT.